These 28 T cell receptor beta chains originate from one sample sequenced in a study of cytomegalovirus exposure and HLA in healthy donors. A multiplex PCR was run with 60 Vbeta primers and 13 Jbeta primers. Measured with immunoSEQ multiplex PCR; TCRdb has only the in-frame clones, and not every one. The ten most abundant clones cover more than 0.9% of a sample with 100,000 to 150,000 clones. What was sequenced was PBMCs. These receptor sequences come from a man younger than 35 in good health and CMV-seronegative.

The DNA of the CDR3 is TGTGCCAGCTCACCACTTGTTTTGGCTCCGGGACAGGGATGGGAGCTGTTTTTT. Protein product: CASSPLVLAPGQGWELFF. The chain uses TRBV18 and TRBJ2-2; 9 bases line up with TRBD1. The germline CDR1 and CDR2 sequences are KGHSH and LQKENI. V shed 1 base and J 9 bases; nucleotides not matched to a gene: 15. This CDR3 spans 18 amino acids. Drawing the rest from reference TRBV18 and TRBJ2-2, the complete variable domain is NAGVMQNPRHLVRRRGQEARLRCSPMKGHSHVYWYRQLPEEGLKFMVYLQKENIIDESGMPKERFSAEFPKEGPSILRIQQVVRGDSAAYFCASSPLVLAPGQGWELFFGEGSRLTVL.

The V and J genes are TRBV7-6 and TRBJ2-3, with a weak D call TRBD1 (6 bases). There are 18 residues in the CDR3. The germline V gene has CDR1 SGHVS and CDR2 FNYEAQ. The V end was cut by 3 bases, the J end by 2 bases, with 21 bases between. The CDR3 nucleotides read TGTGCCAGCAGCTTGGGGACACCCGTTTCGATTTTCACAGATACGCAGTATTTT. Translated: CASSLGTPVSIFTDTQYF.

The chain is built from TRBV18 and TRBJ2-3, with TRBD2 identical over 12 bases. The CDR3 runs to 18 residues. Germline V gene sequence: CDR1 KGHSH, CDR2 LQKENI. J lost 1 base, V lost 3 bases, and 8 bases had no gene match. In nucleotides, the CDR3 is TGTGCCAGCTCACCCGAGCAACTAGCGGGAGGACGCACAGATACGCAGTATTTT. Its translation: CASSPEQLAGGRTDTQYF.

The genes are TRBV7-2 and TRBJ2-5; TRBD2 aligns across 9 bases. The germline CDR1 and CDR2 sequences are SGHTA and FQGNSA. With V trimmed by 7 bases and J by 6 bases, 12 bases remained unmatched. This CDR3 has 15 amino acids. CDR3: CASTYGRGGEKTQYF. The CDR3 DNA reads TGTGCCAGCACCTACGGTCGCGGGGGGGAGAAGACCCAGTACTTC.

V is TRBV20-1 and J is TRBJ2-7; D is possibly TRBD2 (5 bases). With 1 base removed from V and 7 bases from J, the gap between germline ends came to 8 bases. Germline CDR1 is DFQATT and CDR2 is SNEGSKA (reference sequence). There are 11 residues in the CDR3. The CDR3 reads CSARVASEQYF. The CDR3 bases are TGCAGTGCTAGAGTAGCGTCGGAGCAGTACTTC.

This chain joins TRBV13 and TRBJ2-7; D call uncertain. V was shortened by 2 bases and J by 3 bases, with 5 bases between the two germline ends. CDR1 is PRHDT, CDR2 FYEKMQ, per germline (reference sequence). This CDR3 has 12 amino acids. CDR3 in DNA: TGTGCCAGCAGCTTACTGAGCTACGAGCAGTACTTC. Residues: CASSLLSYEQYF.

This chain joins TRBV20-1 and TRBJ2-1; a weak D match, TRBD1 (7 bases). Germline CDR1 is DFQATT and CDR2 is SNEGSKA (reference sequence). CDR3 length: 11 residues. Trimming left V 5 bases short and J 8 bases short, with 10 bases between. The CDR3 loop reads CSAQGGYEQFF. CDR3 in DNA: TGCAGTGCTCAGGGGGGCTATGAGCAGTTCTTC.

This chain uses TRBV30 with TRBJ1-1; no clear D. This CDR3 contains 13 residues. V gave up 0 bases and J gave up 6 bases, with 11 bases separating them. Germline-derived CDR1 and CDR2 are GTSNPN and SVGIG (reference sequence). CDR3 sequence (DNA): TGTGCCTGGAGTGTACGGACCGGGGCTGAAGCTTTCTTT. The encoded protein is CAWSVRTGAEAFF. Full variable domain (rest looked up from reference TRBV30 and TRBJ1-1): SQTIHQWPATLVQPVGSPLSLECTVEGTSNPNLYWYRQAAGRGLQLLFYSVGIGQISSEVPQNLSASRPQDRQFILSSKKLLLSDSGFYLCAWSVRTGAEAFFGQGTRLTVV.

The chain combines TRBV4-1 with TRBJ1-5; perhaps TRBD1 as D (5 bases). In germline, CDR1 is MGHRA, CDR2 YSYEKL. With 3 bases removed from V and 2 bases from J, the gap between germline ends came to 11 bases. The CDR3 has 15 residues. The CDR3 loop reads CASSHLDRGNQPQHF. CDR3 DNA sequence: TGCGCCAGCAGCCATCTCGACAGAGGCAATCAGCCCCAGCATTTT.

The chain recombines TRBV5-6 with TRBJ1-2; no firm D call. The CDR3 is 13 residues long. Germline CDR1 reads SGHDT; CDR2 reads YYEEEE. V lost 1 base and J lost 4, with 8 bases in between. DNA of the CDR3: TGTGCCAGCAGCTTGAACGGTGTCTATGGCTACACCTTC. Its translation is CASSLNGVYGYTF. Variable domain in full (rest from reference TRBV5-6 and TRBJ1-2): DAGVTQSPTHLIKTRGQQVTLRCSPKSGHDTVSWYQQALGQGPQFIFQYYEEEERQRGNFPDRFSGHQFPNYSSELNVNALLLGDSALYLCASSLNGVYGYTFGSGTRLTVV.

The chain is built from TRBV1 and TRBJ2-1; the table gives TRBD2 as D, unverified against the DNA. TRBV1 is labeled a pseudogene. The CDR3 sequence is 20 residues long. The CDR3 nucleotides read TGCACCAGCAGCCAAGGAGCCGGGACTAGGCCTCTTAGCTCCTACAATGAGCAGTTCTTC. Translating it yields CTSSQGAGTRPLSSYNEQFF.

The chain is built from TRBV5-1 and TRBJ1-3; D perhaps matches TRBD1 (6 bases). CDR3 length: 15 residues. Trimming left V 7 bases short and J 1 base short, with 15 bases between. The germline gives CDR1 SGHRS, CDR2 YFSETQ. CDR3 region: CASATSTGSGNTIYF. CDR3 nucleotide sequence: TGCGCCAGCGCGACTTCAACAGGGTCTGGAAACACCATATATTTT.

The chain carries TRBV7-3 and TRBJ2-5, with 11 bases fitting TRBD1. Trimming cost V 6 bases and J 5 bases; bases outside gene matches: 8. This CDR3 is built from 15 residues. Germline-derived CDR1 and CDR2 are SGHTA and FQGTGA. CDR3 sequence reads: CASSLRTGGWETQYF. The CDR3 bases are TGTGCCAGCAGTCTCAGGACAGGGGGCTGGGAGACCCAGTACTTC.

Turning to this clone: At one boundary the junction diverges from the germline segment, which might be a read error. The CDR3 is CASSATGQGADAFF. The CDR3 DNA follows: TGTGCCAGCAGTGCTACGGGACAGGGGGCTGACGCTTTCTTT. The chain recombines TRBV6-1 with TRBJ1-1; TRBD1 matches at 12 bases. From germline, CDR1 is MNHNS and CDR2 SASEGT. There are 14 residues in the CDR3.

The rearrangement links TRBV7-2 to TRBJ2-7, with D possibly being TRBD1 (6 bases). The germline gives CDR1 SGHTA, CDR2 FQGNSA. The CDR3 contains 14 residues. Trimming removed 3 bases from V and 0 bases from J, with 9 bases in between. The CDR3 coding sequence is TGTGCCAGCAGCTTTAGGGGGAGCTCCTACGAGCAGTACTTC. It yields the protein CASSFRGSSYEQYF.

The chain recombines TRBV28 with TRBJ2-7; 12 positions agree with TRBD2. Germline V CDR1 and CDR2: MDHEN, SYDVKM. Trimming at V came to 6 bases and at J to 7 bases, leaving 10 bases not matched to a gene. The CDR3 consists of 15 residues. This chain's CDR3 is CASSLRLAGVKEQYF. The CDR3, as DNA: TGTGCCAGCAGCCTCAGACTAGCGGGAGTGAAGGAGCAGTACTTC.

V and J are TRBV9 and TRBJ2-3; 11 bases line up with TRBD2. The CDR3 runs 16 residues. CDR1 SGDLS and CDR2 YYNGEE come from the germline V gene. Trimming took 2 bases from V and 2 from J; bases not matched to a gene: 4. The DNA for the CDR3 is TGTGCCAGCAGCGTCGGGACTAGCGGCTACACAGATACGCAGTATTTT. The encoded protein is CASSVGTSGYTDTQYF. The whole variable domain, filled in from reference TRBV9 and TRBJ2-3, reads DSGVTQTPKHLITATGQRVTLRCSPRSGDLSVYWYQQSLDQGLQFLIQYYNGEERAKGNILERFSAQQFPDLHSELNLSSLELGDSALYFCASSVGTSGYTDTQYFGPGTRLTVL.

The V gene is TRBV6-5, the J gene TRBJ2-2; maybe TRBD1 (6 bases). Trimming took 5 bases from V and 8 from J, leaving 15 bases between them. Germline values: CDR1 MNHEY, CDR2 SVGAGI. This CDR3 has 14 residues. DNA for the CDR3: TGTGCCAGCAGTGAATACCCAGGGGCTGGGGAGCTGTTTTTT. Translating it yields CASSEYPGAGELFF.

The V and J genes are TRBV5-1 and TRBJ2-7; perhaps TRBD1 as D (5 bases). Germline V gives CDR1 SGHRS, CDR2 YFSETQ. The CDR3 loop spans 15 amino acids. The V gene lost 2 bases and the J gene lost 7 bases, with 19 bases spanning the gap. The CDR3 here is CASSFFGANSREQYF. The CDR3 DNA sequence: TGCGCCAGCAGCTTTTTTGGGGCTAATAGCCGGGAGCAGTACTTC.

This rearrangement joins TRBV9 to TRBJ2-5; 11 bases line up with TRBD1. The J call may not be correct, given that the DNA end is closer to TRBJ2-7. CDR1 is SGDLS, CDR2 YYNGEE, per germline. This CDR3 is 15 amino acids long. CDR3 DNA: TGTGCCAGCAGCTCTGAGGACAGGGGGCTTTACGAGCAGTACTTC. Encoded protein: CASSSEDRGLYEQYF.

J is TRBJ1-2 and V is TRBV6-4; 10 bases map to TRBD1. V was clipped by 2 bases and J by 4 bases; unmatched bases: 4. Germline CDR1 MRHNA, CDR2 SNTAGT. The CDR3 contains 15 residues. The DNA of the CDR3 is TGTGCCAGCAGTGACACCGGACAGGGGGTCTATGGCTACACCTTC. This translates into CASSDTGQGVYGYTF.

The CDR3, as DNA: TGTGCCTGGAAGGTTGCAGCGGGATACAATGAGCAGTTCTTC. Translation gives CAWKVAAGYNEQFF. The chain employs TRBV30 and TRBJ2-1; 7 bases align to TRBD2. Germline CDR1 reads GTSNPN; CDR2 reads SVGIG (reference sequence). J gave up 4 bases and V 4 bases, and 7 bases lay outside the gene matches. The CDR3 is 14 amino acids.

The chain couples TRBV25-1 to TRBJ2-3; 8 nucleotides align to TRBD2. The V and J ends lost 4 bases and 0 bases, in that order; junction bases with no gene match: 3. Germline CDR1 MGHDK, CDR2 SYGVNS. The CDR3 length is 15 residues. The DNA of the CDR3 is TGTGCCAGCAGTGGGTCTAGCGGGAGCACAGATACGCAGTATTTT. Its protein is CASSGSSGSTDTQYF.

J is TRBJ2-5 and V is TRBV27; 7 nucleotides match TRBD1. J lost 3 bases, V lost 5 bases, and 9 bases had no gene match. The length of the CDR3 is 15 residues. The germline V gene encodes CDR1 MNHEY and CDR2 SMNVEV (reference sequence). CDR3 in DNA: TGTGCCAGCAGTCTATATCTCGGACAGGAAGAGACCCAGTACTTC. Translated: CASSLYLGQEETQYF.

The CDR3 nucleotides read TGTGCCCCGAGAAGGACAGGTTCCAGCGAGGCCCAGTACTTC. Amino acids: CAPRRTGSSEAQYF. The V and J genes are TRBV30 and TRBJ2-5; 7 bases are a match to TRBD1. Germline loops: CDR1 GTSNPN, CDR2 SVGIG (reference sequence). This CDR3 is 14 amino acids long. J gave up 9 bases and V 8 bases, and 18 bases lay outside the gene matches.

The chain carries TRBV7-8 and TRBJ2-1; the match to TRBD1 covers 9 bases. Germline V gene data show CDR1 as SGHVS and CDR2 as FQNEAQ. The J segment lost 5 bases and the V segment lost 8 bases, leaving 7 bases of the junction unmatched. This CDR3 contains 14 residues. The CDR3 spells CASRDRGRHNEQFF. The CDR3 DNA reads TGTGCCAGCCGAGACAGGGGGAGACACAATGAGCAGTTCTTC. Complete variable domain (other parts from reference TRBV7-8 and TRBJ2-1): GAGVSQSPRYKVAKRGQDVALRCDPISGHVSLFWYQQALGQGPEFLTYFQNEAQLDKSGLPSDRFFAERPEGSVSTLKIQRTQQEDSAVYLCASRDRGRHNEQFFGPGTRLTVL.

The V gene is TRBV30, the J gene TRBJ1-4, with D perhaps matching TRBD1 (6 bases). Germline V lookup: CDR1 GTSNPN, CDR2 SVGIG (reference sequence). The CDR3 consists of 13 residues. Trimming left V 6 bases short and J 6 bases short, with 14 bases between. The CDR3 protein is CACSEGDHEKLFF. CDR3 in DNA: TGTGCCTGTTCAGAGGGGGATCATGAAAAACTGTTTTTT.

The chain carries TRBV5-1 and TRBJ2-3; D possibly corresponds to TRBD2 (6 bases). The V gene's germline CDR1 is SGHRS and CDR2 YFSETQ. The CDR3 runs to 15 residues. The V end was cut by 0 bases, the J end by 7 bases, with 15 bases between. The CDR3 protein is CASSLEGLGLHTQYF. Written as DNA, the CDR3 is TGCGCCAGCAGCTTGGAGGGACTGGGGCTCCATACGCAGTATTTT.